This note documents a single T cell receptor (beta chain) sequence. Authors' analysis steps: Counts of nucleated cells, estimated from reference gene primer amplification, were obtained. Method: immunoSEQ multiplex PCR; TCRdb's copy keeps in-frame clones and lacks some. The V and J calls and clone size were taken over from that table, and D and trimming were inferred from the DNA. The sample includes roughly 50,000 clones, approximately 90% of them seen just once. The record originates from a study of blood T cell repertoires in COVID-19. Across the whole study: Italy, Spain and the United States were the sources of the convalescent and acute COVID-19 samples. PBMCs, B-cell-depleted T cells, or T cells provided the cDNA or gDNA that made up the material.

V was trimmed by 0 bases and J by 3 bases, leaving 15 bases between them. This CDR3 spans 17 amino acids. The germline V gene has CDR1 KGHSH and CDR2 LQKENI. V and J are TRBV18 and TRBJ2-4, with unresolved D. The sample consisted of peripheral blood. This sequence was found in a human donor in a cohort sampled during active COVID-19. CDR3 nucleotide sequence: TGTGCCAGCTCACCACCGGGCAGGTCGGCTCTCAAAAACATTCAGTACTTC. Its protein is CASSPPGRSALKNIQYF.